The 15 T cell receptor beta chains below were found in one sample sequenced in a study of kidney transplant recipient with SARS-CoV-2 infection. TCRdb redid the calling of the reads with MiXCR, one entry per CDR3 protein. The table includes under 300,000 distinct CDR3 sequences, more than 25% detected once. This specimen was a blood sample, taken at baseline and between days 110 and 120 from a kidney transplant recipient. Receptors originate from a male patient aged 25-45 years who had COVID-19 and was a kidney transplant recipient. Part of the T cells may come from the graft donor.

CDR3 residues: CASSGAGREQETQYF. The CDR3 coding sequence is TGTGCCAGCAGCGGGGCGGGACGGGAACAAGAGACCCAGTACTTC. This chain uses TRBV2 with TRBJ2-5; D is perhaps TRBD2 (6 bases). Trimming shortened V by 6 bases and J by 2 bases, and 16 bases separated the two germline ends. Germline CDR1 SNHLY, CDR2 FYNNEI. The CDR3 has 15 residues. Variable domain in full (rest from reference TRBV2 and TRBJ2-5): EPEVTQTPSHQVTQMGQEVILRCVPISNHLYFYWYRQILGQKVEFLVSFYNNEISEKSEIFDDQFSVERPDGSNFTLKIRSTKLEDSAMYFCASSGAGREQETQYFGPGTRLLVL.

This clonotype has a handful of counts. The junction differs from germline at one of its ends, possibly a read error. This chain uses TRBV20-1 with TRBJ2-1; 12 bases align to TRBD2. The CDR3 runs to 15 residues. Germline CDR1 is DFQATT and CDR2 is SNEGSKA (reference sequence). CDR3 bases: TGCAGTGTTAGACTAGCGGGAGTGTTGTACAATGAGCAGTTCTTC. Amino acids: CSVRLAGVLYNEQFF.

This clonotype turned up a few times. The CDR3 is CASSPWGLAGTANEQFF. Written as DNA, the CDR3 is TGTGCCAGCAGCCCATGGGGACTAGCGGGAACCGCTAATGAGCAGTTCTTC. V usage is TRBV9 and J usage is TRBJ2-1; 13 bases agree with TRBD2. The length of the CDR3 is 17 residues. CDR1 is SGDLS and CDR2 is YYNGEE in the germline V gene. The V gene end was trimmed by 4 bases and the J gene end by 7 bases; junction bases not matched to a gene: 11.

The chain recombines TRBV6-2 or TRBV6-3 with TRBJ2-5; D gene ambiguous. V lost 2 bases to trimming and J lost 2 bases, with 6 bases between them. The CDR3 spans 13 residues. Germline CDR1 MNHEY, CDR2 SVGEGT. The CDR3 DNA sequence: TGTGCCAGCAGTTACGGCAGGCAAGAGACCCAGTACTTC. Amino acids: CASSYGRQETQYF.

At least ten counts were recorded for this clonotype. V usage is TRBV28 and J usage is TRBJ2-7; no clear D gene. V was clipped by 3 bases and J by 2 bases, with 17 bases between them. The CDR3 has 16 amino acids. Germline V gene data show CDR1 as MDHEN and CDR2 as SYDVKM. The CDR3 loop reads CASSFFFLGSTYEQYF. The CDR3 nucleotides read TGTGCCAGCAGTTTTTTTTTCCTCGGCAGTACCTACGAGCAGTACTTC.

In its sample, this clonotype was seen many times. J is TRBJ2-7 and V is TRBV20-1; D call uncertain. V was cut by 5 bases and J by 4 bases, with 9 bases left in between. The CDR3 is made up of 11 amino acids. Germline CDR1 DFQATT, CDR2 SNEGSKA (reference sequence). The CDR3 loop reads CSAQSAYEQYF. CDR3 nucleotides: TGCAGTGCTCAATCGGCTTACGAGCAGTACTTC.

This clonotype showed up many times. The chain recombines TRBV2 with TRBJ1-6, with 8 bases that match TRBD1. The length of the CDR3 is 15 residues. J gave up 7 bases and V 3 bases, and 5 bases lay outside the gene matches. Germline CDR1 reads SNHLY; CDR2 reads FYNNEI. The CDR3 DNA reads TGTGCCAGCAGTGACTCAGGGGGCTTGAATTCACCCCTCCACTTT. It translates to CASSDSGGLNSPLHF.

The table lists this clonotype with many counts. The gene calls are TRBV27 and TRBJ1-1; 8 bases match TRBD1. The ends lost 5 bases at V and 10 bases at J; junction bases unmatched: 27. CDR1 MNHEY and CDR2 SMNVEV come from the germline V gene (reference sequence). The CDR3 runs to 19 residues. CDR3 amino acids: CASSRLLERDGQGQPPAFF. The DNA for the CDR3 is TGTGCCAGCAGTAGACTTTTAGAAAGGGACGGACAGGGACAGCCCCCAGCTTTCTTT.

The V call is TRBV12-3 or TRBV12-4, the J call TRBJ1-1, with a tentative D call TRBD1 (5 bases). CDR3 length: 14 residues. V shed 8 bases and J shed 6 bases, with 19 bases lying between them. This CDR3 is CASGSRGADAEAFF. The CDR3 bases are TGTGCCAGCGGTTCCCGAGGGGCGGATGCTGAAGCTTTCTTT.

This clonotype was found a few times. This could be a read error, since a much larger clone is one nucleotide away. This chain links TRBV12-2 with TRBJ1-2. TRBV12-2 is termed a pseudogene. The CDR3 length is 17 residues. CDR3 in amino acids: CASRFGLTPRRTYGYTF. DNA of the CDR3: TGTGCAAGTCGCTTCGGGTTGACTCCACGAAGGACCTATGGCTACACCTTC.

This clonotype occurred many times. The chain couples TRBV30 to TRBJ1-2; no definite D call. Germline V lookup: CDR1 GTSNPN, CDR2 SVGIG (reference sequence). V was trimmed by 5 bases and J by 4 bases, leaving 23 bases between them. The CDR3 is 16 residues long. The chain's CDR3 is CAWSSGRYRKTYGYTF. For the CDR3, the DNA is TGTGCCTGGTCGTCTGGGCGTTATAGAAAGACCTATGGCTACACCTTC.

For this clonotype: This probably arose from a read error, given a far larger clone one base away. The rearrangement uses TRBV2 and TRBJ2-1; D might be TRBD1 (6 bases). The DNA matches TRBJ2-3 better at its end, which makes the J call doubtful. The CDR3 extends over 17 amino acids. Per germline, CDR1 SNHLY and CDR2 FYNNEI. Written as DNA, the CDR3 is TGTGCCAGCAGTGAATGGGGGCGGTTACTAAGGGCAGATACGCAGTATTTT. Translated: CASSEWGRLLRADTQYF.

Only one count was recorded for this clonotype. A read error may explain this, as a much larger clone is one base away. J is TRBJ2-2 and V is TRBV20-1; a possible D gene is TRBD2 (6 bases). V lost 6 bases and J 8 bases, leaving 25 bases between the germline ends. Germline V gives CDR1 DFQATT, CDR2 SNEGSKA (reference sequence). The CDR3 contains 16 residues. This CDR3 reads CSAPRRELLTRGELFF. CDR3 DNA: TGCAGTGCCCCTCGGAGGGAACTCCTTACTCGGGGGGAGCTGTTTTTT.

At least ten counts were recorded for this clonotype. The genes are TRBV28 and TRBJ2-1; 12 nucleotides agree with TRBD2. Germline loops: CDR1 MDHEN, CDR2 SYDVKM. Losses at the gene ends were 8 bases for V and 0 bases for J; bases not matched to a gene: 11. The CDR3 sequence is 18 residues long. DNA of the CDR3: TGTGCCAGCCTCGGACTAGCGGGATTCCCGAGCTCCTACAATGAGCAGTTCTTC. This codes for CASLGLAGFPSSYNEQFF.

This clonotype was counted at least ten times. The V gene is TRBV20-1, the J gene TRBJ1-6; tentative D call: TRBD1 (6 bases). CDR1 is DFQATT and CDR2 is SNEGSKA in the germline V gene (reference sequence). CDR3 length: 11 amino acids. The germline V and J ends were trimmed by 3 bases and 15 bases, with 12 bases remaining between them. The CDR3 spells CSASPGVHLHF. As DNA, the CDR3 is TGCAGTGCTAGCCCAGGGGTTCACCTCCACTTT.